A single TCR beta chain is shown here with its context. What it binds is unknown. The junction departs from germline at one end; a sequencing error may be responsible. MiXCR was run by TCRdb on the reads, yielding one entry per CDR3 protein. The sample contains approximately 730,000 distinct CDR3 sequences, 30% to 40% of which appear only once. CDR1 and CDR2 from the germline V gene are SGHTA and FQGNSA. There are 13 residues in the CDR3. The data belong to a study of T cell repertoires in cytomegalovirus infection. The sequenced sample was cultured PBMCs, obtained from culture after CMV antigen stimulation. The TCR originated in a human donor in good health (CMV status not recorded). Some clones in this sample may be carry-over from other donors' samples. The chain is built from TRBV7-2 and TRBJ2-5; unclear D gene. The CDR3 protein is CAISSGLQETQYF. The DNA of the CDR3 is TGTGCCATCAGCTCGGGTCTCCAAGAGACCCAGTACTTC.